This T cell receptor beta chain was identified in a study of cytomegalovirus exposure and HLA in healthy donors. General study findings and limits: Subsequent analysis revealed that first-cohort TCR clusters tended to co-occur in the 130 or so validation repertoires. A few chains tied to CMV proved CMV antigen-specific in vitro. TCR sequences were mostly rare, though some public TCRs occurred in many donors.

The repertoire was sequenced with immunoSEQ multiplex PCR; TCRdb's copy has only in-frame clones and lacks some. The data contain 170,000 or so clones, roughly 80% of them singletons. The CDR3 is 18 amino acids. The germline gives CDR1 SGHAT, CDR2 FQNNGV. Deletions cut 1 base from V and 5 bases from J, with 24 bases between. A note on this clone: Its antigen is as yet unknown.

This TCR was recovered from a woman aged 18-30 years in good health and CMV-seropositive. The source material was PBMCs. The genes are TRBV11-2 and TRBJ2-7, with a tentative D call TRBD1 (6 bases). CDR3 nucleotide sequence: TGTGCCAGCAGCTTAGTTGGTGGGGGTGGGGGCCCTCTGGACGAGCAGTACTTC. Its protein is CASSLVGGGGGPLDEQYF.